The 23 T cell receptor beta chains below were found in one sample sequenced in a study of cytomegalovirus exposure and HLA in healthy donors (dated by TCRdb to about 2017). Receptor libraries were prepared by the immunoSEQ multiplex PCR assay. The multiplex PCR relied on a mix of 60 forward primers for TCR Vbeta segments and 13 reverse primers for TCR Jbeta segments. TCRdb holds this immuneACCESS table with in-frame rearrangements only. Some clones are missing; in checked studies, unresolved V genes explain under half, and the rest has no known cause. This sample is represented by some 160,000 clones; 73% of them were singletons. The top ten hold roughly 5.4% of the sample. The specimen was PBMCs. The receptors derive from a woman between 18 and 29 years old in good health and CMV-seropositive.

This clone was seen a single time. CDR3 bases: TGTGCCAGCACTCGTTCCTGGCGGGGGCGCACAGATACGCAGTATTTT. As protein: CASTRSWRGRTDTQYF. This sequence joins TRBV7-8 and TRBJ2-3; a weak D match, TRBD2 (7 bases). The CDR3 is 16 residues long. Trimming left V 7 bases short and J 1 base short, with 18 bases between. Germline V lookup: CDR1 SGHVS, CDR2 FQNEAQ.

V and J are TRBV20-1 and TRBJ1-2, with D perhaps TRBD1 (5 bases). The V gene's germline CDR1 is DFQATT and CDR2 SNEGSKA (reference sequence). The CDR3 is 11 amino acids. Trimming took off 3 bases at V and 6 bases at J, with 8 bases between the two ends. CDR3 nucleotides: TGCAGTGCTAGTTGGGGGGATGGCTACACCTTC. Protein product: CSASWGDGYTF.

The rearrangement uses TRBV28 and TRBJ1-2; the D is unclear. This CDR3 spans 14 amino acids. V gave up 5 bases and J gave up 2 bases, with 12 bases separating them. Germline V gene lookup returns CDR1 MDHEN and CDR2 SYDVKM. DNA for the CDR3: TGTGCCAGCAGTCTCCGGACGGGGAACTATGGCTACACCTTC. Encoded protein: CASSLRTGNYGYTF.

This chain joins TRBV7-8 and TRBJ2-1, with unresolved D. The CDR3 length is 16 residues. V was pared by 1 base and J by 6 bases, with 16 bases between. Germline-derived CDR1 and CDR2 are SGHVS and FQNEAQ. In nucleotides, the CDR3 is TGTGCCAGCAGCTTAGTGCGCGGTCCCGTACGCAATGAGCAGTTCTTC. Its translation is CASSLVRGPVRNEQFF. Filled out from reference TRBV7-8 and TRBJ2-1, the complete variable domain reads GAGVSQSPRYKVAKRGQDVALRCDPISGHVSLFWYQQALGQGPEFLTYFQNEAQLDKSGLPSDRFFAERPEGSVSTLKIQRTQQEDSAVYLCASSLVRGPVRNEQFFGPGTRLTVL.

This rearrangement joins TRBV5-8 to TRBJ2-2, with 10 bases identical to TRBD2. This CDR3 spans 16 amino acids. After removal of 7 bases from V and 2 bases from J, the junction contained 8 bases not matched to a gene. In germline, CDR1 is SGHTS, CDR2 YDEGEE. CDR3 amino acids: CASEGSGGSNTGELFF. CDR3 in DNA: TGTGCCAGCGAAGGTAGCGGGGGGTCAAACACCGGGGAGCTGTTTTTT.

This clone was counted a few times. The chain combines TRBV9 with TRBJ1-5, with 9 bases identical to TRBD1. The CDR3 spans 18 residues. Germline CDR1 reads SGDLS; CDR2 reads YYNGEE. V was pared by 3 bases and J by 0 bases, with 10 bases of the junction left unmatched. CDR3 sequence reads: CASSARDRAPYSNQPQHF. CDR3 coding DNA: TGTGCCAGCAGCGCCCGGGACAGGGCCCCTTATAGCAATCAGCCCCAGCATTTT.

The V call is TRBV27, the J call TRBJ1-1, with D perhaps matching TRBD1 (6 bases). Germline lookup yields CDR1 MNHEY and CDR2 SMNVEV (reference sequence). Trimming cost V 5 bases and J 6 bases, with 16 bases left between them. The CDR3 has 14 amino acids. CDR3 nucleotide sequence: TGTGCCAGCAGTCGCCACATACAGGGAGCTGAAGCTTTCTTT. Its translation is CASSRHIQGAEAFF.

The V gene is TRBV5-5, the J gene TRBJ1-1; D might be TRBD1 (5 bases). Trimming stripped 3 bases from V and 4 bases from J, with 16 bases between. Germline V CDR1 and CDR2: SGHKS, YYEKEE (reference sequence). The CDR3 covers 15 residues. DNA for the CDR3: TGTGCCAGCAGCTCGCCGGGGGTCGATTTCACTGAAGCTTTCTTT. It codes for CASSSPGVDFTEAFF.

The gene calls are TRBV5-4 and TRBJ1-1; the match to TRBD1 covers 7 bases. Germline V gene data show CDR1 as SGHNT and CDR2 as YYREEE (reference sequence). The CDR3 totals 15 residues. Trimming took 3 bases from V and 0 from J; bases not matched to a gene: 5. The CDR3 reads CASSSRGQLNTEAFF. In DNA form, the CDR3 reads TGTGCCAGCAGCTCTAGGGGACAGTTGAACACTGAAGCTTTCTTT. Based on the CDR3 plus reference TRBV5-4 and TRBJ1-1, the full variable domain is ETGVTQSPTHLIKTRGQQVTLRCSSQSGHNTVSWYQQALGQGPQFIFQYYREEENGRGNFPPRFSGLQFPNYSSELNVNALELDDSALYLCASSSRGQLNTEAFFGQGTRLTVV.

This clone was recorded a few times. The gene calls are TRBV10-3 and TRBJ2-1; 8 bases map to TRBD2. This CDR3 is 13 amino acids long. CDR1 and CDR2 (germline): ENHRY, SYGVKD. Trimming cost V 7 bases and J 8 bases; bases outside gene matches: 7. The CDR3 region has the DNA TGTGCCATCACCCGACTAGCGAGCGATGAGCAGTTCTTC. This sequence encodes CAITRLASDEQFF.

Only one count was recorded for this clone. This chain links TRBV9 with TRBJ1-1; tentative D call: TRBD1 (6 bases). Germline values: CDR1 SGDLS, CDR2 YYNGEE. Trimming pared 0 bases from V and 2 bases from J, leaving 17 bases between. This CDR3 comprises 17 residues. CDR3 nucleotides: TGTGCCAGCAGCGTAGCGTCAAACCTACAGGGAAACACTGAAGCTTTCTTT. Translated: CASSVASNLQGNTEAFF.

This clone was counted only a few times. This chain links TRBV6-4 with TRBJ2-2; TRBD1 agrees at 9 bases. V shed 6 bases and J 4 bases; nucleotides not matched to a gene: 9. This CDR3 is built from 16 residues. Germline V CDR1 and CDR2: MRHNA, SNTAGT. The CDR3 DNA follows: TGTGCCAGCAGCTCGCGAGGGACAGGGTTCACCGGGGAGCTGTTTTTT. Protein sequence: CASSSRGTGFTGELFF.

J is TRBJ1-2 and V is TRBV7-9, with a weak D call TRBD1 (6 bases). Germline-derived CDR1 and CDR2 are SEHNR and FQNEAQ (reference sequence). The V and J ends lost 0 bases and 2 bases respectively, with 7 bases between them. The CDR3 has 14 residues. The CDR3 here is CASSLAQGNYGYTF. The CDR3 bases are TGTGCCAGCAGCTTAGCTCAGGGGAACTATGGCTACACCTTC.

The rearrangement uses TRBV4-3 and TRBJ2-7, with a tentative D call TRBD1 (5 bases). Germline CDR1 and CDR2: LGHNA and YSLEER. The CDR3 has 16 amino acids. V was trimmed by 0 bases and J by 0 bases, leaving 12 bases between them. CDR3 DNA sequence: TGCGCCAGCAGCCAAGATGGGGCAGCGAGCTCCTACGAGCAGTACTTC. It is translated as CASSQDGAASSYEQYF.

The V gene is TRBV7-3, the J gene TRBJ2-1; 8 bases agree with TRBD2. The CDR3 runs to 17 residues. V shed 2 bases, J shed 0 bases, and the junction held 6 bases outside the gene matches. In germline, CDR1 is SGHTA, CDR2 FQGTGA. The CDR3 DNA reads TGTGCCAGCAGCTTAGGTAGTAGCGGGGACTCCTACAATGAGCAGTTCTTC. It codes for CASSLGSSGDSYNEQFF.

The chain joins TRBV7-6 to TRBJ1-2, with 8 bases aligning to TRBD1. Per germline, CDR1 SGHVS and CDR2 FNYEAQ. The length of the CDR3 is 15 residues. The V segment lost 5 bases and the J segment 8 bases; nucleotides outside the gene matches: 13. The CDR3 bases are TGTGCCAGCAGCCCGCTCGCTGGGACAGGTGGAGGCTACACCTTC. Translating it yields CASSPLAGTGGGYTF.

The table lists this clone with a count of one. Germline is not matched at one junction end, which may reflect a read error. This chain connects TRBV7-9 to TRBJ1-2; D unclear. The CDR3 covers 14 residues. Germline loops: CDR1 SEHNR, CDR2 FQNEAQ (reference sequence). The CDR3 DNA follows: TGTTCCAGCAGCAGCCAGACGGGAGCCTATGGCTACACCTTC. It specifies CSSSSQTGAYGYTF.

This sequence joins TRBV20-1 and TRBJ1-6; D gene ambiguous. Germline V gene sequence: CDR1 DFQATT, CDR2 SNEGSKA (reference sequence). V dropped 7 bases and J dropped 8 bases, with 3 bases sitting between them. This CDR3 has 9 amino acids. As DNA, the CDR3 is TGCAGTGTAGATTCACCCCTCCACTTT. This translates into CSVDSPLHF.

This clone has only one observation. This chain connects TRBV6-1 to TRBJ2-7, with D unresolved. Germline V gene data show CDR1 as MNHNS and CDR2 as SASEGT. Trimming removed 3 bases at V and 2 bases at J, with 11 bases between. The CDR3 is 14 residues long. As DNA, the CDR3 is TGTGCCAGCAGTGACTCAGGCGCCACCTACGAGCAGTACTTC. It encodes CASSDSGATYEQYF.

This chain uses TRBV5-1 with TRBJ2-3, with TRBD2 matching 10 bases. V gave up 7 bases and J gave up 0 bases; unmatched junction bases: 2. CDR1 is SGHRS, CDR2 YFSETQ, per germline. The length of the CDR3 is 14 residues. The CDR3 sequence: CASQLAGSTDTQYF. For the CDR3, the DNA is TGCGCCAGCCAACTAGCGGGAAGCACAGATACGCAGTATTTT.

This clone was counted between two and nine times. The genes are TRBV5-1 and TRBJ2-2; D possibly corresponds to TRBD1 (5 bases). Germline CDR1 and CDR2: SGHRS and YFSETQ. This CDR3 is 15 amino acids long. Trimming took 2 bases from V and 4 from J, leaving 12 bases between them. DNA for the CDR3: TGCGCCAGCAGCTTAGTTAAACAGGCCACCGGGGAGCTGTTTTTT. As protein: CASSLVKQATGELFF.

In nucleotides, the CDR3 is TGTGCCAGCAGCTTAAGGCCAGGGGGAATCTACGAGCAGTACTTC. This gives the protein CASSLRPGGIYEQYF. The rearrangement links TRBV11-3 to TRBJ2-7, with TRBD1 identical over 7 bases. This CDR3 spans 15 amino acids. CDR1 SGHNT and CDR2 YENEEA come from the germline V gene. J lost 3 bases, V lost 2 bases, and 7 bases had no gene match.

This CDR3 reads CASSNGPEQYF. CDR3 sequence (DNA): TGTGCCAGCAGTAATGGGCCGGAGCAGTACTTC. The gene calls are TRBV14 and TRBJ2-7, with unresolved D. CDR3 length: 11 residues. V lost 6 bases and J lost 7, with 10 bases in between. The germline V gene has CDR1 SGHDN and CDR2 FVKESK.